The next 2 T cell receptor beta chains were all read from a single sample in a study of beta chain features in type 1 diabetes. Sequenced material consisted of expressed TCRB transcripts (all of the isolated RNA was reverse transcribed). Here immunoSEQ multiplex PCR was the method, and the copy in TCRdb shows in-frame clones only, minus some. The top ten hold 0.093% of the sample, which has over 500,000 clones, around 15% seen once. The sample taken for sequencing was naive CD4+ T cells from blood. These receptors were obtained from a man between 18 and 35 years old in good health.

This clone has only a few counts. The genes are TRBV20-1 and TRBJ1-2; TRBD1 matches at 7 bases. The CDR3 contains 10 residues. CDR1 is DFQATT, CDR2 SNEGSKA, per germline (reference sequence). V was pared by 2 bases and J by 14 bases, with 5 bases of the junction left unmatched. In nucleotides, the CDR3 is TGCAGTGCTAGACCGACAGGGTGGACCTTC. It translates to CSARPTGWTF.

The chain has TRBV28 and TRBJ1-1; D call uncertain. Deletions cut 2 bases from V and 0 bases from J, with 13 bases between. Germline CDR1 MDHEN, CDR2 SYDVKM. The CDR3 contains 16 residues. DNA for the CDR3: TGTGCCAGCAGTTTACCCTCCGCCCCTCTGAACACTGAAGCTTTCTTT. Its translation: CASSLPSAPLNTEAFF.